This is a list of T cell receptor beta chains from one sample in a study of blood T cells in healthy people across ages. From the 5' RACE reads, TCRdb called clonotypes with MiXCR, one entry per CDR3 protein. Of 1.5 million to 2 million distinct CDR3 sequences listed, less than 50% are singletons. Sequencing was done on a sample of blood. These receptors came from a woman aged 40 to 50 in good health. Both conserved end residues are part of each CDR3. The D gene is left open where the match is weak. The listing skips clone size in some rows; elsewhere it reads once, few, many or a size class.

TRBD2	-	TRBJ2-3	TRBV4-2	TGTGCCAGCAGCCAAGCGCGCTGGACTAGCGGGGGCCACACAGATACGCAGTATTTT	CASSQARWTSGGHTDTQYF
-	few	TRBJ2-7	TRBV7-2	TGTGCCAGCAGCTTAGAGCTAGGGTACGAGCAGTACTTC	CASSLELGYEQYF
-	-	TRBJ2-7	TRBV7-9	TGTGCCAGCGGCATCGGCAGCTCCTACAATGAGCAGTACTTC	CASGIGSSYNEQYF
TRBD1	few	TRBJ2-7	TRBV7-9	TGTGCCAGCAGCTTAACCGGGACAGGGTGGAACGAGCAGTACTTC	CASSLTGTGWNEQYF
-	many	TRBJ2-7	TRBV29-1	TGCAGCGTTGAAGCCAGGGGGGCCTACGAGCAGTACTTC	CSVEARGAYEQYF
-	-	TRBJ1-5	TRBV4-1	TGCGCCAGCAGCCAAGAGGGGGGGGCGCGTAGCAATCAGCCCCAGCATTTT	CASSQEGGARSNQPQHF
TRBD1	-	TRBJ2-5	TRBV4-1	TGCGCCAGCAGCCAACAGGACAGGGGGCAGACCCAGTACTTC	CASSQQDRGQTQYF
-	few	TRBJ2-1	TRBV20-1	TGCAGTGCTAGACATGATCGGGGATACAATGAGCAGTTCTTC	CSARHDRGYNEQFF
TRBD2	-	TRBJ2-1	TRBV20-1	TGCAGTGCTTCCCCCACACTAGCGGGGATTTACAATGAGCAGTTCTTC	CSASPTLAGIYNEQFF
TRBD2	-	TRBJ2-1	TRBV27	TGTGCCAGCAGTATTCCGGGACTACCATACAATGAGCAGTTCTTC	CASSIPGLPYNEQFF
TRBD1	-	TRBJ1-2	TRBV4-2	TGTGCCAGCAGCCCCCCCAACAGGGGGATCGATGGCTACACCTTC	CASSPPNRGIDGYTF
TRBD1	-	TRBJ1-6	TRBV7-2	TGTGCCAGCAGCCCCGGACAGGGGGGTTTACCCCTCCACTTT	CASSPGQGGLPLHF
TRBD1	-	TRBJ1-1	TRBV12-3/TRBV12-4	TGTGCCAGCAGTCCCCGGACAGGGGGCCTCATGAACACTGAAGCTTTCTTT	CASSPRTGGLMNTEAFF
TRBD2	-	TRBJ2-7	TRBV15	TGTGCCACCAGCAGAGAGGGACTAGCGGCCTACGAGCAGTACTTC	CATSREGLAAYEQYF
TRBD1	-	TRBJ2-7	TRBV10-2	TGCGCCAGCAGAGACCATGGACAGGGGTCCTACGAGCAGTACTTC	CASRDHGQGSYEQYF
TRBD2	-	TRBJ2-5	TRBV24-1	TGTGCCACCAGTGATTCCAGCGGGGGCTTTCTTTACAATGAGCAGTACTTC	CATSDSSGGFLYNEQYF
TRBD1	few	TRBJ1-2	TRBV12-3/TRBV12-4	TGTGCCAGCAGTTTGGCCTCGGACAGGAACTATGGCTACACCTTC	CASSLASDRNYGYTF
TRBD1	-	TRBJ1-6	TRBV6-5	TGTGCCAGCAGTTACTATGCGCCTTGGACCGGGACAGGGAATTCACCCCTCCACTTT	CASSYYAPWTGTGNSPLHF
-	-	TRBJ2-1	TRBV7-2	TGTGCCAGCAGCTTAGACGGTTGGGCTAGCTGGGATGAGCAGTTCTTC	CASSLDGWASWDEQFF
TRBD1	-	TRBJ2-7	TRBV6-2/TRBV6-3	TGTGCCAGCCGCTCGGGACAGTTGGTCCTCTACGAGCAGTACTTC	CASRSGQLVLYEQYF
TRBD1	-	TRBJ2-5	TRBV9	TGTGCCAGCAGCGGAAGACAGGGTCGGCAAGAGACCCAGTACTTC	CASSGRQGRQETQYF
-	-	TRBJ2-3	TRBV15	TGTGCCACCAGCAGTGCACTAGCTGGAGATACGCAGTATTTT	CATSSALAGDTQYF
-	-	TRBJ1-2	TRBV3-1	TGTGCCAGCGGGGTGGCTAACTATGGCTACACCTTC	CASGVANYGYTF
-	-	TRBJ1-2	TRBV4-2	TGTGCCAGCAGCCAAGCGCCCAGGGGCCCAACGGACGGCTACACCTTC	CASSQAPRGPTDGYTF
-	once	TRBJ2-3	TRBV2	TGTGCCAGCAGTGAAATTGGTACGCAGTATTTT	CASSEIGTQYF
TRBD1	-	TRBJ1-1	TRBV13	TGTGCCAGCAGCCCTGGGACAGGGGGACCGAACACTGAAGCTTTCTTT	CASSPGTGGPNTEAFF
-	-	TRBJ2-7	TRBV27	TGTGCCAGCAGTTTTAACGGGGGACCCTCCTACGAGCAGTACTTC	CASSFNGGPSYEQYF
-	-	TRBJ2-2	TRBV24-1	TGTGCCACCAGTGATAGCCTAAAGGCCGGGGAGCTGTTTTTT	CATSDSLKAGELFF
-	-	TRBJ1-6	TRBV7-2	TGTGCCAGCAGCGCTAGAGACCCGGCCCTCCACTTT	CASSARDPALHF
TRBD1	-	TRBJ2-6	TRBV28	TGTGCCAGCAGTTTATCGCAGGGGGCGCCTAGGGCCAACGTCCTGACTTTC	CASSLSQGAPRANVLTF
-	few	TRBJ2-7	TRBV28	TGTGCCAGCAGAGAAGACCGGCTTTACGAGCAGTACTTC	CASREDRLYEQYF
-	-	TRBJ1-4	TRBV13	TGTGCCAGCAGCATGTACCAGTTACATTATGAAAAACTGTTTTTT	CASSMYQLHYEKLFF
-	few	TRBJ2-3	TRBV6-5	TGTGCCAGCAGTCAATATACAAGTTCCAGCACAGATACGCAGTATTTT	CASSQYTSSSTDTQYF
TRBD1	-	TRBJ2-7	TRBV7-2	TGTGCCAGCAGCTTAAGGACAGGTACCTACAATGAGCAGTACTTC	CASSLRTGTYNEQYF
-	-	TRBJ2-1	TRBV21-1	TGTGCCAGCAGCAATCTGGGCGGGGGGATAGGCTCCTACAATGAGCAGTTCTTC	CASSNLGGGIGSYNEQFF
TRBD1	few	TRBJ2-1	TRBV5-1	TGCGCCAGCAGCTTAACCTGGACAGGGGGCTACAATGAGCAGTTCTTC	CASSLTWTGGYNEQFF
-	once	TRBJ1-6	TRBV5-1	TGCGCCTGCAGCGTGGCGGAGGGTTCACCCCTCCACTTT	CACSVAEGSPLHF
TRBD2	-	TRBJ2-2	TRBV5-1	TGCGCCAGCAGCGGCCTAGCGGCCGGGGAGCTGTTTTTT	CASSGLAAGELFF
TRBD1	few	TRBJ2-3	TRBV9	TGTGCCAGCAGCGTAGTCCCCCAGGGGGCAGATACGCAGTATTTT	CASSVVPQGADTQYF
-	-	TRBJ1-6	TRBV12-3/TRBV12-4	TGTGCCAGCAGTCCGAATAGGAGCTATAATTCACCCCTCCACTTT	CASSPNRSYNSPLHF
TRBD1	-	TRBJ1-2	TRBV20-1	TGCAGTGCTAGATCGCCGGTTGGGGGACAGGCCTATGGCTACACCTTC	CSARSPVGGQAYGYTF
TRBD2	-	TRBJ2-3	TRBV5-1	TGCGCCAGCAGCTCATTTGGGGGGGTCACAGATACGCAGTATTTT	CASSSFGGVTDTQYF
TRBD1	-	TRBJ2-7	TRBV7-2	TGTGCCAGCAGCGAAGGACAGGGGGGATACGAGCAGTACTTC	CASSEGQGGYEQYF
TRBD2	few	TRBJ2-5	TRBV20-1	TGCAGTGCTAGAGATCCGGCTAGCGGGGGCCTCAAGGAGACCCAGTACTTC	CSARDPASGGLKETQYF
-	-	TRBJ2-1	TRBV4-1	TGCGCCAGCAGCCAAGTTGGGGGGCGAGTATTGGATGAGCAGTTCTTC	CASSQVGGRVLDEQFF
TRBD1	-	TRBJ2-3	TRBV20-1	TGCAGTGCTAGAGGACTATTTACAGGGGGCACAGATACGCAGTATTTT	CSARGLFTGGTDTQYF
-	-	TRBJ1-5	TRBV2	TGTGCCAGCAGGAGCGGGATTCAAGGCAATCAGCCCCAGCATTTT	CASRSGIQGNQPQHF
-	once	TRBJ2-7	TRBV20-1	TGCAGTGCTAGAAGGGGGGCGCTTGGCTACGAGCGGTACTTC	CSARRGALGYERYF